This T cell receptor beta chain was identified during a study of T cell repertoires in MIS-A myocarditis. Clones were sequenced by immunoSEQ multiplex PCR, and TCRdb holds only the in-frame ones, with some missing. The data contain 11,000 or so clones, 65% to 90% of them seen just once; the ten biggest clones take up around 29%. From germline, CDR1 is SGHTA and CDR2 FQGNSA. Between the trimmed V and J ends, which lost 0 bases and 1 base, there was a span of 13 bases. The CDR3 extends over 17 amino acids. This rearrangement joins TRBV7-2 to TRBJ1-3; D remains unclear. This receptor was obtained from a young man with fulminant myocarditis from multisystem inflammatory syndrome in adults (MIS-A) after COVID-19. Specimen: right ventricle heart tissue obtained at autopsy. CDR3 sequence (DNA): TGTGCCAGCAGCTTAGCAGTCAGGACTTTTTCTGGAAACACCATATATTTT. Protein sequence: CASSLAVRTFSGNTIYF.